These 27 T cell receptor beta chains came from one sample sequenced in a study of blood T cell repertoires in COVID-19. The table came from immunoSEQ multiplex PCR; TCRdb's copy has only in-frame clones and leaves some out. The data contain 400,000 to 500,000 clones, roughly 90% of them singletons. The sequencing input was PBMCs or T cells enriched from blood (not recorded which). The source is a woman in her forties who had recovered from COVID-19.

The CDR3 bases are TGTGCCAGCCTACGGGACAGGGGGCCCACCGGGGAGCTGTTTTTT. Translation: CASLRDRGPTGELFF. V usage is TRBV19 and J usage is TRBJ2-2, with 12 bases matching TRBD1. This CDR3 is 15 amino acids long. Per the germline V gene, CDR1 is LNHDA and CDR2 is SQIVND (reference sequence). V dropped 9 bases and J dropped 4; count of bases not matched to a gene: 6.

V usage is TRBV5-1 and J usage is TRBJ2-7; D perhaps matches TRBD2 (6 bases). The CDR3 sequence is 15 residues long. The germline V and J ends were trimmed by 0 bases and 6 bases, with 16 bases remaining between them. Germline-derived CDR1 and CDR2 are SGHRS and YFSETQ. In DNA, the CDR3 is TGCGCCAGCAGCTTGGCCTCTAGCGCCCCTCCCGAGCAGTACTTC. Translating it yields CASSLASSAPPEQYF.

The table lists this clone with a count of one. The rearrangement links TRBV19 to TRBJ1-1; TRBD1 is a possible D gene (6 bases). Looked up from germline, CDR1 is LNHDA and CDR2 is SQIVND (reference sequence). This CDR3 region has 14 residues. V lost 7 bases to trimming and J lost 3 bases, with 15 bases between them. The chain's CDR3 is CASTSDRWDTEAFF. The CDR3 nucleotides read TGTGCCAGTACCTCAGACAGGTGGGACACTGAAGCTTTCTTT.

The J gene is TRBJ2-1, the V gene TRBV21-1; the tabulated D call, TRBD2, remains unverified against the DNA. TRBV21-1 is marked as a pseudogene. CDR3 length: 16 amino acids. CDR3 in amino acids: CASYLTWTSGRSEQFF. In DNA, the CDR3 is TGTGCCAGCTACCTGACCTGGACTAGCGGGAGATCTGAGCAGTTCTTC.

The chain links TRBV5-6 to TRBJ1-6; the D is unclear. Germline V gene data show CDR1 as SGHDT and CDR2 as YYEEEE. V was clipped by 1 base and J by 13 bases, with 9 bases between them. CDR3 length equals 12 residues. The CDR3 sequence is CASSLNQAPLHF. In DNA form, the CDR3 reads TGTGCCAGCAGCTTGAACCAGGCCCCCCTCCACTTT.

The gene calls are TRBV7-9 and TRBJ1-5, with D maybe TRBD1 (6 bases). CDR1 is SEHNR, CDR2 FQNEAQ, per germline (reference sequence). CDR3 size: 18 residues. V lost 1 base and J 0 bases, leaving 16 bases between the germline ends. As DNA, the CDR3 is TGTGCCAGCAGCTTAGAAATCGCGGCAGGGGATAGCAATCAGCCCCAGCATTTT. Its protein is CASSLEIAAGDSNQPQHF.

The chain has TRBV9 and TRBJ1-2; D gene unclear. Germline CDR1 is SGDLS and CDR2 is YYNGEE. V lost 0 bases and J 10 bases, leaving 7 bases between the germline ends. This CDR3 is 11 amino acids long. The CDR3 sequence is CASSVETDYTF. The CDR3 DNA follows: TGTGCCAGCAGCGTAGAAACAGACTACACCTTC.

The CDR3, as DNA: TGTGCCAGCAGTTTGCGGACAGGGCCTATAACCGTAGCGGGAGAGGGTACGCAGTATTTT. Amino acids: CASSLRTGPITVAGEGTQYF. This rearrangement joins TRBV27 to TRBJ2-3; D may be TRBD2 (9 bases). Per the germline V gene, CDR1 is MNHEY and CDR2 is SMNVEV (reference sequence). The CDR3 contains 20 residues. With 3 bases removed from V and 8 bases from J, the gap between germline ends came to 33 bases.

The chain combines TRBV4-1 with TRBJ2-7; TRBD1 aligns across 9 bases. Trimming removed 4 bases from V and 5 bases from J; junction bases left unmatched: 12. The length of the CDR3 is 16 residues. The germline gives CDR1 MGHRA, CDR2 YSYEKL. Here the CDR3 reads CASSLRVGQGRNEQYF. CDR3 sequence (DNA): TGCGCCAGCAGCCTCAGGGTGGGACAGGGCCGAAACGAGCAGTACTTC.

The chain employs TRBV19 and TRBJ2-2, with D possibly TRBD2 on 5 matching bases. Germline CDR1 LNHDA, CDR2 SQIVND (reference sequence). There are 15 residues in the CDR3. V gave up 7 bases and J gave up 6 bases, with 18 bases separating them. CDR3 sequence: CASKTDSGWSGELFF. The CDR3 coding sequence is TGTGCCAGTAAAACGGACTCGGGATGGTCCGGGGAGCTGTTTTTT.

V usage is TRBV5-1 and J usage is TRBJ2-1; TRBD2 matches 10 bases. With 1 base clipped from V and 8 bases from J, the junction kept 6 bases outside the gene matches. Germline lookup yields CDR1 SGHRS and CDR2 YFSETQ. The CDR3 has 15 residues. The CDR3 protein is CASSLTTSGWDEQFF. The CDR3 coding sequence is TGCGCCAGCAGCTTGACGACTAGCGGGTGGGATGAGCAGTTCTTC.

This chain connects TRBV28 to TRBJ2-7, with 11 bases aligning to TRBD2. With 5 bases clipped from V and 3 bases from J, the junction kept 6 bases outside the gene matches. CDR1 and CDR2 (germline): MDHEN, SYDVKM. The CDR3 sequence is 15 residues long. CDR3 sequence (DNA): TGTGCCAGCAGTCCGCTAGCGGGAGGCCACTACGAGCAGTACTTC. Its translation: CASSPLAGGHYEQYF.

The chain links TRBV27 to TRBJ2-7; D unclear. Germline values: CDR1 MNHEY, CDR2 SMNVEV (reference sequence). This CDR3 comprises 13 residues. The V and J ends lost 2 bases and 0 bases respectively, with 5 bases between them. This CDR3 reads CASSLGGSYEQYF. The CDR3 region has the DNA TGTGCCAGCAGTTTAGGCGGCTCCTACGAGCAGTACTTC.

The V call is TRBV27, the J call TRBJ2-2; 7 nucleotides match TRBD1. There are 13 residues in the CDR3. Germline CDR1 and CDR2: MNHEY and SMNVEV (reference sequence). V dropped 6 bases and J dropped 6; count of bases not matched to a gene: 4. CDR3 sequence reads: CASSRQGAGELFF. In DNA form, the CDR3 reads TGTGCCAGCAGCCGCCAGGGGGCCGGGGAGCTGTTTTTT.

The chain joins TRBV18 to TRBJ2-5; TRBD2 is a possible D gene (6 bases). The CDR3 sequence is 13 residues long. V lost 3 bases to trimming and J lost 5 bases, with 10 bases between them. The germline CDR1 and CDR2 sequences are KGHSH and LQKENI. CDR3 nucleotides: TGTGCCAGCTCACCGTCAGGGACTGAGACCCAGTACTTC. Encoded protein: CASSPSGTETQYF.

This chain connects TRBV6-5 to TRBJ1-2, with TRBD1 as a possible D gene (5 bases). V was clipped by 7 bases and J by 1 base, with 10 bases between them. The CDR3 contains 13 residues. Looked up from germline, CDR1 is MNHEY and CDR2 is SVGAGI. CDR3 loop: CASNGGDNYGYTF. As DNA, the CDR3 is TGTGCCAGCAATGGGGGGGATAACTATGGCTACACCTTC.

The chain uses TRBV4-3 and TRBJ2-5; D unresolved. In germline, CDR1 is LGHNA, CDR2 YSLEER. The CDR3 has 14 residues. Trimming removed 1 base from V and 5 bases from J, with 11 bases in between. The CDR3, as DNA: TGCGCCAGCAGCCAAGGTGTCCTGGAGGAGACCCAGTACTTC. Translating it yields CASSQGVLEETQYF.

This sequence joins TRBV3-1 (or the pseudogene TRBV3-2) and TRBJ2-2, with 11 bases aligning to TRBD2. Trimming at V came to 6 bases and at J to 0 bases, leaving 6 bases not matched to a gene. The germline V gene encodes CDR1 LGHDT and CDR2 YNNKEL (reference sequence). This CDR3 has 17 residues. The DNA of the CDR3 is TGTGCCAGCAGACGACTAGCGGGAAACGCGAACACCGGGGAGCTGTTTTTT. Translated, it gives CASRRLAGNANTGELFF.

The chain employs TRBV3-1 (or the pseudogene TRBV3-2) and TRBJ1-1; D is possibly TRBD1 (5 bases). The CDR3 is 19 residues long. Trimming took 0 bases from V and 3 from J, leaving 23 bases between them. Germline-derived CDR1 and CDR2 are LGHDT and YNNKEL (reference sequence). CDR3 protein: CASSQDYTALSGIDTEAFF. The CDR3 DNA reads as TGTGCCAGCAGCCAAGATTATACCGCTCTTTCAGGGATCGACACTGAAGCTTTCTTT.

The rearrangement uses TRBV6-2 or TRBV6-3 and TRBJ2-2, with D possibly matching TRBD2 (5 bases). The V end was cut by 4 bases, the J end by 3 bases, with 12 bases between. The CDR3 has 15 amino acids. Per germline, CDR1 MNHEY and CDR2 SVGEGT. This CDR3 is CASSLQRVDTGELFF. The DNA for the CDR3 is TGTGCCAGCAGTTTACAGAGGGTCGACACCGGGGAGCTGTTTTTT.

This chain joins TRBV24-1 and TRBJ2-5; weak D call: TRBD1 (6 bases). The V and J ends lost 3 bases and 4 bases respectively, with 17 bases between them. This CDR3 has 16 amino acids. Per germline, CDR1 KGHDR and CDR2 SFDVKD. The CDR3, as DNA: TGTGCCACCAGTGATCCTACAGGGCCCAGGGGAGAGACCCAGTACTTC. Its translation is CATSDPTGPRGETQYF.

This chain joins TRBV14 and TRBJ2-6; 10 bases agree with TRBD1. The CDR3 runs 19 residues. Germline CDR1 reads SGHDN; CDR2 reads FVKESK. J lost 1 base, V lost 3 bases, and 9 bases had no gene match. CDR3 coding DNA: TGTGCCAGCAGCCATTACATCGGGACAGGGGCTTCTGGGGCCAACGTCCTGACTTTC. Its protein is CASSHYIGTGASGANVLTF.

V and J are TRBV9 and TRBJ2-2; possibly TRBD1 for D (6 bases). Deletions cut 5 bases from V and 6 bases from J, with 8 bases between. The CDR3 spans 12 residues. Germline-derived CDR1 and CDR2 are SGDLS and YYNGEE. CDR3 sequence: CASRQGPGELFF. The CDR3 nucleotides are TGTGCCAGCAGACAGGGACCCGGGGAGCTGTTTTTT.

The gene calls are TRBV5-6 and TRBJ1-2, with 7 positions matching TRBD1. This CDR3 spans 15 amino acids. The germline V gene has CDR1 SGHDT and CDR2 YYEEEE. The junction had 10 bases not matched to a gene; V was cut back by 4 bases and J by 4 bases. CDR3 region: CASSPRRGLPYGYTF. The DNA for the CDR3 is TGTGCCAGCAGCCCGAGGAGGGGGCTTCCCTATGGCTACACCTTC.

This clone was seen a single time. This chain uses TRBV13 with TRBJ1-4, with TRBD1 as a possible D gene (6 bases). The CDR3 loop spans 14 amino acids. Germline values: CDR1 PRHDT, CDR2 FYEKMQ (reference sequence). Trimming removed 1 base at V and 11 bases at J, with 14 bases between. This CDR3 reads CASSLVQGPGKLFF. Written as DNA, the CDR3 is TGTGCCAGCAGCTTAGTACAGGGTCCGGGGAAACTGTTTTTT.

CDR3 in DNA: TGTGCCAGTAAAGGCGATGGCGGGAGTTACTACACAGATACGCAGTATTTT. Amino acids: CASKGDGGSYYTDTQYF. The gene calls are TRBV19 and TRBJ2-3, with 7 bases lining up with TRBD2. Germline CDR1 reads LNHDA; CDR2 reads SQIVND (reference sequence). Trimming at V came to 7 bases and at J to 2 bases, leaving 15 bases not matched to a gene. The CDR3 consists of 17 residues.

About this clone itself: Sequence at one end of the junction differs from germline and may be a read error. This sequence joins TRBV3-1 (or the pseudogene TRBV3-2) and TRBJ1-1; D is possibly TRBD1 (6 bases). CDR3 size: 16 residues. From germline, CDR1 is LGHDT and CDR2 YNNKEL (reference sequence). As DNA, the CDR3 is TGTGCCAGCAGTAATACAGGGACCCAAATGAACAATGAAGCTTTCTTT. Encoded protein: CASSNTGTQMNNEAFF.